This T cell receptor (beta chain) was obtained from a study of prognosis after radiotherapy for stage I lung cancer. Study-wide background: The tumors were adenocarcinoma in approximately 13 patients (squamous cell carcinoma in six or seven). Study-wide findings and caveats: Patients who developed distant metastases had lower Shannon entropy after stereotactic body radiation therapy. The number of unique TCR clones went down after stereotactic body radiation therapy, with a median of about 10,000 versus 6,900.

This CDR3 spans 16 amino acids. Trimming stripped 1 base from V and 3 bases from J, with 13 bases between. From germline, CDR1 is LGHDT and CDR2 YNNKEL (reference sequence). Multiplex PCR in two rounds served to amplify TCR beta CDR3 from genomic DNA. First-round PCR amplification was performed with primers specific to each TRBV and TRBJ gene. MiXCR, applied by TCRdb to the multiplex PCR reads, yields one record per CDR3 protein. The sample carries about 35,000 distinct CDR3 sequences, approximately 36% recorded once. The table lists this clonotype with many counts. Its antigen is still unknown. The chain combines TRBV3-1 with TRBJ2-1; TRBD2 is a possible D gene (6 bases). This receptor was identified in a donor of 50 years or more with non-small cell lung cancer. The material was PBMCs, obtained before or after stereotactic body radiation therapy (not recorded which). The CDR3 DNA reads TGTGCCAGCAGCCAAGGGGTCGGGGGTGGCTACAATGAGCAGTTCTTC. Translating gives CASSQGVGGGYNEQFF.